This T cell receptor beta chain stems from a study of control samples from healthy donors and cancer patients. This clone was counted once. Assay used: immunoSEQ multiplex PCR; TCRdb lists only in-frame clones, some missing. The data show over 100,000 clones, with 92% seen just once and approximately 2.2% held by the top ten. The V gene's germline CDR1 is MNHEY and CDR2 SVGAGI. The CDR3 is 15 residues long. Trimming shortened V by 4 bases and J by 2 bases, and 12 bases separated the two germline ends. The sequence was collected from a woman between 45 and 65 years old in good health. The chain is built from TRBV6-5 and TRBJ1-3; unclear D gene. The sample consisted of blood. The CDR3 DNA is TGTGCCAGCAGTTCCCGCCGGGCCCCTGGAAACACCATATATTTT. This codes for CASSSRRAPGNTIYF.